The entry that follows covers one TCR beta chain sequence. Sequencing used immunoSEQ multiplex PCR; TCRdb keeps in-frame clones, though not all of them. The sample holds about 28,000 clones, 78% seen once. The CDR3 is 15 amino acids. CDR1 is LNHNV and CDR2 is YYDKDF in the germline V gene (reference sequence). The junction had 4 bases not matched to a gene; V was cut back by 4 bases and J by 1 base. Brentuximab vedotin exposure varied among the patients, all of whom had relapsed after autologous stem cell transplantation. The data were obtained in a study of PD-1 blockade in classical Hodgkin lymphoma.

This chain joins TRBV15 and TRBJ1-1; the match to TRBD1 covers 9 bases. The sample consisted of peripheral blood mononuclear cells (PBMCs), taken before the second cycle of nivolumab. The sequence was collected from a human donor with classical Hodgkin lymphoma. The CDR3 bases are TGTGCCACCAGCAACCCGGGACAGGGGAACACTGAAGCTTTCTTT. Protein product: CATSNPGQGNTEAFF.